This TCR beta chain comes out of a study of early T cells in non-severe SARS-CoV-2 infection. Whole-study context: Sequencing of bulk RNA from unsorted whole blood was done, without chain pairing. Whole-study findings and limits: CD4 and private specificities were missed by VDJdb matching, which favored anti-spike CD8 responses.

Tagging with unique molecular identifiers was applied to individual cDNA molecules. One entry per CDR3 protein, called by TCRdb with MiXCR from the 5' RACE reads. Of about 64,000 distinct CDR3 sequences listed, roughly 8.2% are singletons. In its sample, this clonotype was seen a few times. Its target is not known. Germline V gene sequence: CDR1 SNHLY, CDR2 FYNNEI. The length of the CDR3 is 14 residues. V dropped 8 bases and J dropped 10; count of bases not matched to a gene: 10. The chain links TRBV2 to TRBJ2-4, with 11 positions matching TRBD2. The sample here was whole blood, taken at baseline. This clonotype originated in an adult who was a healthcare worker with PCR-confirmed SARS-CoV-2 infection or an uninfected control (not recorded which). This CDR3 is CASGSGRALGIQYF. CDR3 nucleotides: TGTGCCAGCGGTAGCGGGAGGGCCTTAGGTATTCAGTACTTC.